The sequence of this T cell receptor (beta chain) was determined in a study of blood T cells in healthy people across ages. General study findings and limits: Fewer expanded clones and more diversity marked long-lived versus aged donors. Estimates based on one million T cells were treated as lower bounds. Among T cells, TCR beta diversity per million cells dropped roughly linearly as age rose.

As concerns this clonotype: Antigen specificity is unknown. A junction boundary mismatches the germline segment, possibly from a read error.

Germline CDR1 SGDLS, CDR2 YYNGEE. This CDR3 is 15 amino acids long. With a J-beta primer mix and a sample-barcoded 5' primer, a second PCR ran about 7 to 11 cycles. Every cDNA was tagged by a template-switch adaptor with 12 random nucleotides. Using its own MiXCR run on the 5' RACE reads, TCRdb lists one record per CDR3 protein. The sample records some 1,500,000 distinct CDR3 sequences, roughly 43% being singletons. The rearrangement joins TRBV9 to TRBJ2-1; D assignment may be TRBD1 or TRBD2 (6 bases each). The TCR originated in a woman aged 18-29 years in good health. Sequenced sample: blood. Here the CDR3 DNA reads TGTGCCAGTAGCGTAGGCGGGACATCCTACAATGAGCAGTTCTTC. This gives the protein CASSVGGTSYNEQFF.